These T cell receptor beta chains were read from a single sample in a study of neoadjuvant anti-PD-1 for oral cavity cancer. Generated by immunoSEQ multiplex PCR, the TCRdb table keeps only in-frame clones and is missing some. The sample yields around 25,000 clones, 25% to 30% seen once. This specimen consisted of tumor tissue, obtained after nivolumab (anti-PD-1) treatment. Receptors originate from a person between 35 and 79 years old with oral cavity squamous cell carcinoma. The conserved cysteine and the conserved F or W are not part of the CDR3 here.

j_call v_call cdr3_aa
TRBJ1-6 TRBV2 ASEGAEGGYNSPLH
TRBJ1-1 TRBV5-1 ASRQNQQERAF
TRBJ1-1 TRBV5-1 ASSLTQETEAF
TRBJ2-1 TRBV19 ASSGVGFSSYNEQF
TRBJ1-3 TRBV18 ASSPGQGISGNTIY
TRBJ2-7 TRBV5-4 ASNTGTGDYEQY
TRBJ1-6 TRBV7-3 ASSMTVQNSPLH
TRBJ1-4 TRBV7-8 ASSLLAPPNEKLF
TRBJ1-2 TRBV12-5 ASGKSGGALYGYT
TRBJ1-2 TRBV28 ASSLEGVHGYT
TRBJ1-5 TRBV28 ASQTHRAEKPQH
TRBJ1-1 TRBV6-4 ASSDRQGNEAF
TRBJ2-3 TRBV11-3 ASSSGLAGTYTQY
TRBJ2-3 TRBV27 ASSLPLFGTQY
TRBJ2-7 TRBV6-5 ASSYSRGGGYEQY
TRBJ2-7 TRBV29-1 SVEASGSYEQY
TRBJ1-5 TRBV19 ASSEQGAQPQH
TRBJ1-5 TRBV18 ASSPDRVSQPQH
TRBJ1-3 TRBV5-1 ASSPQTGPGNTIY
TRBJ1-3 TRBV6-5 ASSYTLQGAGNTIY
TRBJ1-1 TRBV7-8 ASSGGGDTEAF
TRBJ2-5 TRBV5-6 ASSLAGNGHRAETQY
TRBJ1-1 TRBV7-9 ASRRDRGLRNTEAF
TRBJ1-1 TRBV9 ASSTRQGNTEAF